This TCR beta chain was captured in a study of blood T cells in healthy people across ages. Points from the study as a whole: There were more naive CD4+ cells and higher diversity in long-lived donors than in aged donors. Age brought a roughly linear fall in TCR beta diversity measured per million T cells. Unknown CMV status may confound age-related changes in expanded clones.

The CDR3 has 16 amino acids. Germline CDR1 is LGHDT and CDR2 is YNNKEL (reference sequence). The count of this clonotype is one. Its antigen is not known. Using a J-beta primer mix together with a sample-barcoded 5' primer, a second PCR was run for about 7 to 12 cycles. TCRdb reprocessed the 5' RACE reads with MiXCR, giving one entry per CDR3 protein. The sample yields about 640,000 distinct CDR3 sequences, 45% to 65% seen once. This rearrangement joins TRBV3-1 to TRBJ2-7; D may match TRBD1 or TRBD2 (6 bases each). The J call is uncertain, as TRBJ2-5 better fits the DNA end. The clonotype originates from a man between 60 and 75 years old in good health. The sequencing input was blood. In nucleotides, the CDR3 is TGTGCCAGCAGCTTCCCTTTGGGGGGCTCGGAGGAGACCCAGTACTTC. Protein product: CASSFPLGGSEETQYF.